The clone carrying this T cell receptor beta chain was seen more than once but under ten times. Its specificity is not known. The data are from a study of blood T cells in healthy people across ages. The length of the CDR3 is 15 residues. V lost 2 bases to trimming and J lost 4 bases, with 13 bases between them. Per the germline V gene, CDR1 is SGHTA and CDR2 is FQGTGA. Study-level points and caveats: It was found that TCR beta diversity correlated strongly with the percentage of naive T cells.

The use of a sample-barcoded 5' primer and a J-beta primer mix characterized a second PCR of roughly 6 to 11 cycles. TCRdb processed the 5' RACE reads anew with MiXCR; each CDR3 protein has one entry. The sample holds about 1 million distinct CDR3 sequences; around 27% are singletons and the top ten take around 0.75%. Each donor's blood draw was roughly 10 milliliters of peripheral blood. Total RNA, at least 5.5 micrograms per sample, came from PBMCs. The sample also formed part of further work on T cells of mothers and their children.

V is TRBV7-3 and J is TRBJ2-3, with no clear D. This TCR was sampled from a girl aged 2-10 years in good health. The sample comprised blood. CDR3 sequence reads: CASSLFASVADTQYF. The CDR3 region has the DNA TGTGCCAGCAGCTTATTCGCTAGTGTCGCAGATACGCAGTATTTT. Using reference TRBV7-3 and TRBJ2-3 for the parts outside the CDR3, the full variable domain is GAGVSQTPSNKVTEKGKYVELRCDPISGHTALYWYRQSLGQGPEFLIYFQGTGAADDSGLPNDRFFAVRPEGSVSTLKIQRTERGDSAVYLCASSLFASVADTQYFGPGTRLTVL.